These 18 T cell receptor beta chains were sequenced from one sample in a study of Graves' ophthalmopathy and Graves' hyperthyroidism. Investigators amplified TCR beta CDR3 regions from RNA transcripts. An opening RT-PCR round employed HTBI primers and preceded a second-round multiplex PCR. TCRdb passed the multiplex PCR reads through MiXCR, listing each CDR3 protein once. This repertoire shows hundreds of thousands of distinct CDR3 sequences, more than 40% found once; its top ten account for 3% to 4%. The sequencing input was peripheral blood. These receptors all stem from an adult man with Graves' ophthalmopathy.

For this clonotype: The junction and the germline gene differ at one end; a read error may be behind it. The chain couples TRBV7-2 to TRBJ1-2, with D possibly being TRBD1 (5 bases). This CDR3 is 15 amino acids long. Germline V gene sequence: CDR1 SGHTA, CDR2 FQGNSA. CDR3 DNA: TGCGCCAGCAGCCCCGCGGGACGGCGAAACTATGGCTACACCTTC. Translated, it gives CASSPAGRRNYGYTF.

As for this clonotype: At one end, the junction sequence differs from germline, possibly due to a read error. The chain employs TRBV29-1 and TRBJ2-6; D is undetermined. The germline gives CDR1 SQVTM, CDR2 ANQGSEA. CDR3 size: 12 residues. CDR3 bases: TGCAGCGTTGAAGGAACGGCCGACACTGAAGCTTTC. Translating gives CSVEGTADTEAF. Using reference TRBV29-1 and TRBJ2-6 for the parts outside the CDR3, the full variable domain is SAVISQKPSRDICQRGTSLTIQCQVDSQVTMMFWYRQQPGQSLTLIATANQGSEATYESGFVIDKFPISRPNLTFSTLTVSNMSPEDSSIYLCSVEGTADTEAFGAGSRLTVL.

In this sample, this clonotype turned up once. This sequence joins TRBV2 and TRBJ2-1; no reliable D call. CDR1 and CDR2 (germline): SNHLY, FYNNEI. V was cut by 0 bases and J by 0 bases, with 6 bases left in between. The CDR3 is 15 amino acids. The CDR3 DNA is TGTGCCAGCAGTGAAGCCCGGACCTCCTACAATGAGCAGTTCTTC. Its translation: CASSEARTSYNEQFF. The complete variable domain, with remaining parts taken from reference TRBV2 and TRBJ2-1, reads EPEVTQTPSHQVTQMGQEVILRCVPISNHLYFYWYRQILGQKVEFLVSFYNNEISEKSEIFDDQFSVERPDGSNFTLKIRSTKLEDSAMYFCASSEARTSYNEQFFGPGTRLTVL.

The V gene is TRBV11-2, the J gene TRBJ2-7; the match to TRBD1 covers 8 bases. Trimming removed 5 bases from V and 3 bases from J; junction bases left unmatched: 12. CDR1 and CDR2 (germline): SGHAT, FQNNGV. This CDR3 region has 16 residues. CDR3 nucleotides: TGTGCCAGCAGCCGTATGGGGACAGGCGGTTTCTACGAGCAGTACTTC. Translated, it gives CASSRMGTGGFYEQYF.

The chain has TRBV29-1 and TRBJ1-1; perhaps TRBD1 as D (6 bases). CDR1 is SQVTM, CDR2 ANQGSEA, per germline. V gave up 3 bases and J gave up 1 base, with 15 bases separating them. This CDR3 is 15 amino acids long. As DNA, the CDR3 is TGCAGCGTTGAGGCAGGGGCTCTAGGGAACACTGAAGCTTTCTTT. The encoded protein is CSVEAGALGNTEAFF.

A remark on this clonotype: A much larger clone lies one base from this, so it may be a read error. The CDR3 sequence: CASSMANTGELFF. DNA for the CDR3: TGTGCCAGTAGTATGGCCAACACCGGGGAGCTGTTTTTT. The chain is built from TRBV7-2 and TRBJ2-2; D is unclear. The CDR3 length is 13 residues. CDR1 SGHTA and CDR2 FQGNSA come from the germline V gene. V was shortened by 9 bases and J by 2 bases, with 10 bases between the two germline ends.

Ten or more counts support this clonotype. This sequence joins TRBV14 and TRBJ1-1, with D perhaps TRBD1 (5 bases). The CDR3 has 14 amino acids. Germline V CDR1 and CDR2: SGHDN, FVKESK. V lost 1 base and J 4 bases, leaving 10 bases between the germline ends. The CDR3: CASSQVGGFTEAFF. The CDR3 region has the DNA TGTGCCAGCAGCCAAGTTGGGGGTTTCACTGAAGCTTTCTTT.

The chain uses TRBV7-9 and TRBJ2-7, with a weak D call TRBD1 (6 bases). The germline V gene encodes CDR1 SEHNR and CDR2 FQNEAQ (reference sequence). CDR3 length: 15 residues. Deletions cut 5 bases from V and 4 bases from J, with 18 bases between. CDR3 sequence (DNA): TGTGCCAGCAGCCCCGGGGCAAGGGGGTTGTACGAGCAGTACTTC. Translated, it gives CASSPGARGLYEQYF.

As for this clonotype: At one of its ends the junction is not consistent with the germline gene, which may arise from a read error. CDR3 sequence (DNA): TGTGTCAGCAGTGAATCCCGAGACCGACAGGGGGCAGAGACCCAGTACTTC. This translates into CVSSESRDRQGAETQYF. The genes are TRBV25-1 and TRBJ2-5, with TRBD1 identical over 10 bases. Germline loops: CDR1 MGHDK, CDR2 SYGVNS. This CDR3 is built from 17 residues.

This clonotype was detected ten times or more. The chain is built from TRBV6-6 and TRBJ1-6; the D gene is possibly TRBD1 (6 bases). V lost 0 bases and J lost 7, with 13 bases in between. Germline V gene lookup returns CDR1 MNHNY and CDR2 SVGAGI (reference sequence). There are 16 residues in the CDR3. The CDR3 sequence is CASSYSFGTSNSPLHF. CDR3 nucleotide sequence: TGTGCCAGCAGTTACTCGTTCGGGACAAGCAATTCACCCCTCCACTTT.

This clonotype was picked up many times. This rearrangement joins TRBV24-1 to TRBJ1-2; D is unresolved. Trimming took off 4 bases at V and 6 bases at J, with 14 bases between the two ends. From germline, CDR1 is KGHDR and CDR2 SFDVKD. This CDR3 is built from 14 residues. CDR3 residues: CATSDPWSSHGYTF. The CDR3, as DNA: TGTGCCACCAGTGACCCCTGGTCCAGTCATGGCTACACCTTC.

This chain joins TRBV7-2 and TRBJ2-7; 9 bases are shared with TRBD2. Germline CDR1 is SGHTA and CDR2 is FQGNSA. This CDR3 contains 17 residues. V gave up 0 bases and J gave up 5 bases; unmatched junction bases: 11. The CDR3: CASSLAGSGGSRHEQYF. CDR3 coding DNA: TGTGCCAGCAGCTTAGCAGGTAGCGGGGGTTCCCGGCACGAGCAGTACTTC.

This clonotype was counted once. The V gene is TRBV7-9, the J gene TRBJ1-3; D gene unclear. V was cut by 3 bases and J by 10 bases, with 10 bases left in between. CDR3 length equals 12 residues. Germline values: CDR1 SEHNR, CDR2 FQNEAQ (reference sequence). The CDR3 nucleotides are TGTGCCAGCAGCTTGCCTGACGGGACCATATATTTT. It yields the protein CASSLPDGTIYF.

Of note for this clonotype: At one end, the junction sequence differs from germline, possibly due to a read error. This chain uses TRBV25-1 with TRBJ2-5; TRBD1 agrees at 8 bases. This CDR3 is 14 amino acids long. Germline values: CDR1 MGHDK, CDR2 SYGVNS. The CDR3 bases are TGTACCAGCGACCCGACAGGGGCACAAGAGACCCAGTACTTC. This translates into CTSDPTGAQETQYF.

This clonotype came up many times. The chain uses TRBV12-3 or TRBV12-4 and TRBJ2-7, with D unclear. V shed 2 bases and J shed 6 bases, with 8 bases lying between them. The CDR3 length is 12 residues. For the CDR3, the DNA is TGTGCCAGCAGTTTACAGTCGGGCGAGCAGTACTTC. Its translation is CASSLQSGEQYF.

V is TRBV12-3 or TRBV12-4 and J is TRBJ1-2; 8 nucleotides line up with TRBD1. The CDR3 has 15 amino acids. The trim removed 2 bases at V and 7 bases at J, leaving 9 bases unmatched. The chain's CDR3 is CASSLRAGGGSGYTF. In DNA form, the CDR3 reads TGTGCCAGCAGTTTACGGGCAGGGGGCGGGAGTGGCTACACCTTC.

The sample holds many counts of this clonotype. The gene calls are TRBV7-9 and TRBJ2-7; D might be TRBD2 (6 bases). V was clipped by 4 bases and J by 6 bases, with 13 bases between them. Germline CDR1 reads SEHNR; CDR2 reads FQNEAQ (reference sequence). This CDR3 has 13 residues. CDR3 bases: TGTGCCAGCAGCTGGGGGGACCCAACCGAGCAGTACTTC. It specifies CASSWGDPTEQYF.

This clonotype appeared a few times. The chain couples TRBV9 to TRBJ2-7; weak D call: TRBD2 (5 bases). This CDR3 contains 15 residues. V shed 0 bases and J shed 5 bases, with 15 bases lying between them. Germline loops: CDR1 SGDLS, CDR2 YYNGEE. This CDR3 is CASSVGGILLDEQYF. Written as DNA, the CDR3 is TGTGCCAGCAGCGTAGGAGGGATCCTCCTCGACGAGCAGTACTTC. Full variable domain (outside the CDR3, taken from reference TRBV9 and TRBJ2-7): DSGVTQTPKHLITATGQRVTLRCSPRSGDLSVYWYQQSLDQGLQFLIQYYNGEERAKGNILERFSAQQFPDLHSELNLSSLELGDSALYFCASSVGGILLDEQYFGPGTRLTVT.